This TCR beta chain was obtained from a study of T cell responses to AZD1222 COVID-19 vaccine. General observations from the study: Clonal diversity was possibly underestimated, and white British individuals and females predominated among donors. The span of vaccine-associated CD4 TCRs extended across spike, with dominance at 160-218 and 743-854. Once two AZD1222 doses were given, Spike-specific TCR breadth and depth went up.

The table came from immunoSEQ multiplex PCR; TCRdb's copy has only in-frame clones and leaves some out. In the table there are approximately 110,000 clones, around 81% of which are singletons. With regard to this clone: Its specificity is not known.

CDR3 length: 14 residues. Germline CDR1 reads KGHDR; CDR2 reads SFDVKD. Unmatched junction bases numbered 2, after V lost 4 bases and J lost 4 bases. This clonotype originated in an adult in good health. The chain carries TRBV24-1 and TRBJ1-1, with 10 bases fitting TRBD1. The sample was peripheral blood, taken on day 0 of AZD1222 vaccination. The CDR3 DNA is TGTGCCACCAGTGACCGGACAGGGGGCACTGAAGCTTTCTTT. Amino acids: CATSDRTGGTEAFF.